The TCR beta chain described here comes from a study of blood T cell repertoires in COVID-19. The CDR3 covers 15 residues. From germline, CDR1 is SQVTM and CDR2 ANQGSEA. Between the trimmed V and J ends, which lost 0 bases and 1 base, there was a span of 12 bases. Assay: immunoSEQ multiplex PCR; the TCRdb copy retains only in-frame clones and omits some. Among 75,000 or so clones listed, approximately 84% were seen once. Material for sequencing was peripheral blood. The source of this sequence is a man aged 55 to 70 with active or convalescent COVID-19. The rearrangement joins TRBV29-1 to TRBJ1-1; D possibly corresponds to TRBD1 (5 bases). CDR3 sequence reads: CSVEDTGETNTEAFF. CDR3 DNA: TGCAGCGTTGAAGATACGGGGGAGACGAACACTGAAGCTTTCTTT.